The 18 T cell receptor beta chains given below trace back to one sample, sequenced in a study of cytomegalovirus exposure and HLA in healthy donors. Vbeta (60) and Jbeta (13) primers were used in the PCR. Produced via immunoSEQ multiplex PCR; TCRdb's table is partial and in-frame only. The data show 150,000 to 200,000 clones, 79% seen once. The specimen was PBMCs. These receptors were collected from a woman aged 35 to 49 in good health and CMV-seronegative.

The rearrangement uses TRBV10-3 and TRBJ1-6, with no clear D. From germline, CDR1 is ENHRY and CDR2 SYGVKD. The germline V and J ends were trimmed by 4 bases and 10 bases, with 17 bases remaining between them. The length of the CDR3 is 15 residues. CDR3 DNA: TGTGCCATCAGTGGGTCGGGCGCCGGGGAGTCACCCCTCCACTTT. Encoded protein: CAISGSGAGESPLHF.

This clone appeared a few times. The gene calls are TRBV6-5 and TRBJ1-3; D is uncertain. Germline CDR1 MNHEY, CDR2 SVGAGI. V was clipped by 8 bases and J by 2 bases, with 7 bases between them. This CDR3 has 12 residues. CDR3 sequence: CASGIPGNTIYF. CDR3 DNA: TGTGCCAGCGGCATTCCTGGAAACACCATATATTTT.

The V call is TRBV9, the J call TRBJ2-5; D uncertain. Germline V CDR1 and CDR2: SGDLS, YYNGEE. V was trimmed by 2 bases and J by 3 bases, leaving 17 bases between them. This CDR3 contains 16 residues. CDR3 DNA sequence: TGTGCCAGCAGCGTCGCCGGTAGCCCTAATAAAGAGACCCAGTACTTC. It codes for CASSVAGSPNKETQYF. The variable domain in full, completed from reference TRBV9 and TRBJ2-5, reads DSGVTQTPKHLITATGQRVTLRCSPRSGDLSVYWYQQSLDQGLQFLIQYYNGEERAKGNILERFSAQQFPDLHSELNLSSLELGDSALYFCASSVAGSPNKETQYFGPGTRLLVL.

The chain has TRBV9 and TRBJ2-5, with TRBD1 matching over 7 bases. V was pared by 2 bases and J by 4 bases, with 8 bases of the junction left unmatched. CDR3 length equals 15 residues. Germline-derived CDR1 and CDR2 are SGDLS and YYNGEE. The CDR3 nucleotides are TGTGCCAGCAGCGTCAACAGGGGAGTCGGAGAGACCCAGTACTTC. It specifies CASSVNRGVGETQYF. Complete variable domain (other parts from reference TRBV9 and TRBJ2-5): DSGVTQTPKHLITATGQRVTLRCSPRSGDLSVYWYQQSLDQGLQFLIQYYNGEERAKGNILERFSAQQFPDLHSELNLSSLELGDSALYFCASSVNRGVGETQYFGPGTRLLVL.

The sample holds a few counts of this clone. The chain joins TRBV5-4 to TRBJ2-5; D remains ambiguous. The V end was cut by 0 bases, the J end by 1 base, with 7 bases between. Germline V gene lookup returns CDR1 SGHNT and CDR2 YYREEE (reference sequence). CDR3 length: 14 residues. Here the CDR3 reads CASSLVGPQETQYF. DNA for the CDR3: TGTGCCAGCAGCTTGGTGGGCCCCCAAGAGACCCAGTACTTC.

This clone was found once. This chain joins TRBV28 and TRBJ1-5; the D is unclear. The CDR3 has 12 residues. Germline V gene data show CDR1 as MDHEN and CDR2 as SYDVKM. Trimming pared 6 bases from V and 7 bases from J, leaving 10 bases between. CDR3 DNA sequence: TGTGCCAGCAGGGAAATCAGGCAGCCCCAGCATTTT. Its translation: CASREIRQPQHF.

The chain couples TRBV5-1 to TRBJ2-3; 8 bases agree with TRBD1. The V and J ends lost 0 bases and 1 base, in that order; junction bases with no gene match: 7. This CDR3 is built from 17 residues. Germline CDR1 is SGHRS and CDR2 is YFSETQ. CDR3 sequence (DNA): TGCGCCAGCAGCTTGGCCACGGCACAGGGGGGCACAGATACGCAGTATTTT. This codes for CASSLATAQGGTDTQYF.

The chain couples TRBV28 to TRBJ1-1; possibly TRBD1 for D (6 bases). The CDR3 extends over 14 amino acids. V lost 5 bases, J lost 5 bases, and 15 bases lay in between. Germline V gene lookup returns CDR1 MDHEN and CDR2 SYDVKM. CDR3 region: CASSPGDRRTEAFF. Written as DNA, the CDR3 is TGTGCCAGCAGTCCAGGGGATCGGAGGACTGAAGCTTTCTTT.

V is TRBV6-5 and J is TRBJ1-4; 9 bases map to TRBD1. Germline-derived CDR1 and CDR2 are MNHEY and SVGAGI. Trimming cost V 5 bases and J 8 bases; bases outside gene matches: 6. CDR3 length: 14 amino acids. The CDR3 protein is CASSPGQGREKLFF. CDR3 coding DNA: TGTGCCAGCAGTCCGGGACAGGGTCGGGAAAAACTGTTTTTT.

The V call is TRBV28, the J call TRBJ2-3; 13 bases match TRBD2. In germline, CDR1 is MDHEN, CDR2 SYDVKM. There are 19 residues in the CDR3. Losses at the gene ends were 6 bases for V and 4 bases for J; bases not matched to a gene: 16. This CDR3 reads CASSLGPGTSGMIADTQYF. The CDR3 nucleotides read TGTGCCAGCAGCCTAGGTCCTGGGACTAGCGGGATGATCGCAGATACGCAGTATTTT.

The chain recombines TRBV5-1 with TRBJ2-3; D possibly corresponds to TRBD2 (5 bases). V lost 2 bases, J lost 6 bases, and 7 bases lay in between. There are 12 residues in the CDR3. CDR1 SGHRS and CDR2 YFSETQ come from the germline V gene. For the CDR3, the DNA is TGCGCCAGCAGCTTCACGGGGGATACGCAGTATTTT. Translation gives CASSFTGDTQYF. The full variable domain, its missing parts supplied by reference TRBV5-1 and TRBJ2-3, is KAGVTQTPRYLIKTRGQQVTLSCSPISGHRSVSWYQQTPGQGLQFLFEYFSETQRNKGNFPGRFSGRQFSNSRSEMNVSTLELGDSALYLCASSFTGDTQYFGPGTRLTVL.

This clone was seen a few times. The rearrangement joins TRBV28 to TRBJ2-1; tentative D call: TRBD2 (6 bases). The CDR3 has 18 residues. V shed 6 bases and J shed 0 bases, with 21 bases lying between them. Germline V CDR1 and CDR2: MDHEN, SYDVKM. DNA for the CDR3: TGTGCCAGCAGGAGAGGCCTGCCGGGAGTGGGCTCCTACAATGAGCAGTTCTTC. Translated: CASRRGLPGVGSYNEQFF.

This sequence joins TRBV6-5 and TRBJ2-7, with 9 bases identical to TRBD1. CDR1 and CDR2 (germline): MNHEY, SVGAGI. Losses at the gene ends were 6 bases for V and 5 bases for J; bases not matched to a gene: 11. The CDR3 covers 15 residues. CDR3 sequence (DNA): TGTGCCAGCAGATCTACAGGGGGCGCGGGGAACGAGCAGTACTTC. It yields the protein CASRSTGGAGNEQYF.

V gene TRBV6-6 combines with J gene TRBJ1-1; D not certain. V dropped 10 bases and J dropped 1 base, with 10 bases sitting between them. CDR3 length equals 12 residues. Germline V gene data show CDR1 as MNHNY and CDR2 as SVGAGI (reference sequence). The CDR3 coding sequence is TGTGCCACCCGACGGGGGAACACTGAAGCTTTCTTT. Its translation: CATRRGNTEAFF.

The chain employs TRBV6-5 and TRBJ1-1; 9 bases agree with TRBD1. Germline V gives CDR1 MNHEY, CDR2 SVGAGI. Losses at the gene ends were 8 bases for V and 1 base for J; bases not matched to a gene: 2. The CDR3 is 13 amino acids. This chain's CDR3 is CASRTGANTEAFF. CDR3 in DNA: TGTGCCAGCCGGACAGGGGCGAACACTGAAGCTTTCTTT.

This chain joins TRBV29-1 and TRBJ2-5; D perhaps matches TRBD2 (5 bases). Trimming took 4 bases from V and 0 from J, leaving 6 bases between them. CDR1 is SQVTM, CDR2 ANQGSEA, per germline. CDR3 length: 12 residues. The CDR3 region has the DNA TGCAGCGTTGGAGGGTACCAAGAGACCCAGTACTTC. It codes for CSVGGYQETQYF.

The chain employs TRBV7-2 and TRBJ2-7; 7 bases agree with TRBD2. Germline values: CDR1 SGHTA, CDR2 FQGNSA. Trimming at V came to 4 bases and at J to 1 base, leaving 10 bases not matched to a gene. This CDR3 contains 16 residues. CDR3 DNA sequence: TGTGCCAGCAGCTCCCGCGGACTAGTTGGGTCCTACGAGCAGTACTTC. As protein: CASSSRGLVGSYEQYF.

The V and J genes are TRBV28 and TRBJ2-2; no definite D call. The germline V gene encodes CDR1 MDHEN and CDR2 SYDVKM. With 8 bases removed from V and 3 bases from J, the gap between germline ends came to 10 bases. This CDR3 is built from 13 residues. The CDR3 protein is CASGESDTGELFF. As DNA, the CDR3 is TGTGCCAGCGGAGAGTCGGACACCGGGGAGCTGTTTTTT.